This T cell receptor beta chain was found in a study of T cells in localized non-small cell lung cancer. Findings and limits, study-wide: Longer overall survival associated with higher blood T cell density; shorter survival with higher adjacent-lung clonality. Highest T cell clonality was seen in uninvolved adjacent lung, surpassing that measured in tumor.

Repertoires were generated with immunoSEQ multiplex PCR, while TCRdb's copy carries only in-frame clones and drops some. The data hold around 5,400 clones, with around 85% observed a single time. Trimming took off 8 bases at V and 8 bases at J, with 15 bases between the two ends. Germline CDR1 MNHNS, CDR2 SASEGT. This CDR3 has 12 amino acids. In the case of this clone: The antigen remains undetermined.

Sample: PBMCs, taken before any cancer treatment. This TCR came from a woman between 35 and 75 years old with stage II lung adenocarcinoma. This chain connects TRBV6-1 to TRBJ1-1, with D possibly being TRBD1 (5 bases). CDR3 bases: TGTGCCAGCCCGAATGACAGAAGCGAAGCTTTCTTT. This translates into CASPNDRSEAFF.